Below are 25 T cell receptor beta chains sequenced from a single sample in a study of T cells in Graves' hyperthyroidism and ophthalmopathy. The source material, RNA transcripts, was used to amplify TCR beta CDR3 regions. HTBI primers were employed in a first-round RT-PCR of the TCR CDR3. TCRdb reprocessed the multiplex PCR reads with MiXCR, giving one entry per CDR3 protein. The sample records about 250,000 distinct CDR3 sequences, over 20% being singletons. Sequencing input: blood. The receptors derive from a man younger than 40 with Graves' ophthalmopathy.

The CDR3 nucleotides read TGCAGTGCTAGGGCCCCCAGCGGGGAGGGATCCTACAATGAGCAGTTCTTC. Protein product: CSARAPSGEGSYNEQFF. The rearrangement joins TRBV20-1 to TRBJ2-1; TRBD2 matches 7 bases. The CDR3 loop spans 17 amino acids. Germline V gene data show CDR1 as DFQATT and CDR2 as SNEGSKA (reference sequence). V lost 3 bases to trimming and J lost 1 base; unmatched junction nucleotides: 12.

V and J are TRBV6-1 and TRBJ1-1; 7 bases are a match to TRBD1. With 7 bases clipped from V and 1 base from J, the junction kept 12 bases outside the gene matches. Germline CDR1 is MNHNS and CDR2 is SASEGT. The CDR3 runs to 16 residues. CDR3 in DNA: TGTGCCAGCACCCCAGCCCGGGGACAGTCGAACACTGAAGCTTTCTTT. This encodes CASTPARGQSNTEAFF.

V gene TRBV6-2 or TRBV6-3 combines with J gene TRBJ2-2; D might be TRBD1 or TRBD2, each matching 6 bases. The V and J ends lost 2 bases and 6 bases respectively, with 22 bases between them. Germline V CDR1 and CDR2: MNHEY, SVGEGT. The CDR3 has 18 amino acids. CDR3 coding DNA: TGTGCCAGCAGTTACAAGGGGGAGGACCCTAGACGCCCCGGGGAGCTGTTTTTT. It specifies CASSYKGEDPRRPGELFF.

This chain joins TRBV7-2 and TRBJ1-2, with a tentative D call TRBD1 (5 bases). The CDR3 loop spans 15 amino acids. The ends were cut back, 5 bases at V and 7 bases at J, with 20 bases in the middle. Germline V gene sequence: CDR1 SGHTA, CDR2 FQGNSA. The CDR3 sequence: CASSHTPGRGGGYTF. CDR3 nucleotide sequence: TGTGCCAGCAGCCACACCCCAGGAAGGGGCGGTGGCTACACCTTC.

This clonotype was found many times. The genes are TRBV20-1 and TRBJ2-1; 12 bases map to TRBD2. Germline values: CDR1 DFQATT, CDR2 SNEGSKA (reference sequence). There are 13 residues in the CDR3. The V segment lost 6 bases and the J segment 12 bases; nucleotides outside the gene matches: 9. The CDR3, as DNA: TGCAGTGCCCCAGAGACTAGCGGGAGATCGCAGTTCTTC. Translation gives CSAPETSGRSQFF.

This chain links TRBV30 with TRBJ2-6; D call uncertain. V was cut by 4 bases and J by 4 bases, with 14 bases left in between. CDR3 length: 15 amino acids. The germline V gene has CDR1 GTSNPN and CDR2 SVGIG (reference sequence). This CDR3 is CAWMHLSRGANVLTF. The CDR3 DNA follows: TGTGCCTGGATGCATTTATCCCGGGGGGCCAACGTCCTGACTTTC.

The V call is TRBV5-1, the J call TRBJ1-1; D uncertain. CDR1 and CDR2 from the germline V gene are SGHRS and YFSETQ. This CDR3 has 14 amino acids. V shed 0 bases and J shed 0 bases, with 6 bases lying between them. In nucleotides, the CDR3 is TGCGCCAGCAGCTTGGACAATTTGAACACTGAAGCTTTCTTT. Translating it yields CASSLDNLNTEAFF.

This clonotype came up many times. The chain has TRBV3-1 and TRBJ2-5; 7 bases fit TRBD2. J lost 5 bases, V lost 4 bases, and 19 bases had no gene match. This CDR3 has 18 residues. The V gene's germline CDR1 is LGHDT and CDR2 YNNKEL (reference sequence). The chain's CDR3 is CASSLPGVGGRRRETQYF. CDR3 DNA: TGTGCCAGCAGCCTCCCCGGGGTTGGCGGGAGACGGCGGGAGACCCAGTACTTC.

This clonotype was recorded a few times. The rearrangement joins TRBV6-6 to TRBJ2-3; D is undetermined. The ends were cut back, 2 bases at V and 2 bases at J, with 5 bases in the middle. This CDR3 is 13 amino acids long. CDR1 and CDR2 from the germline V gene are MNHNY and SVGAGI (reference sequence). The CDR3 spells CASSYRYTDTQYF. Written as DNA, the CDR3 is TGTGCCAGCAGTTACAGGTACACAGATACGCAGTATTTT.

Written as DNA, the CDR3 is TGTGCCAGCAGCCAAGGAAACAGGGAGGGAACTGAAGCTTTCTTT. Amino acid sequence: CASSQGNREGTEAFF. This chain joins TRBV4-2 and TRBJ1-1; maybe TRBD1 (6 bases). Between the trimmed V and J ends, which lost 1 base and 5 bases, there was a span of 14 bases. Germline CDR1 and CDR2: LGHNA and YNFKEQ. The CDR3 loop spans 15 amino acids.

The gene calls are TRBV5-1 and TRBJ2-7; TRBD2 matches at 13 bases. There are 17 residues in the CDR3. J lost 4 bases, V lost 4 bases, and 11 bases had no gene match. CDR1 is SGHRS, CDR2 YFSETQ, per germline. For the CDR3, the DNA is TGCGCCAGCAGCACAGAAACACTAGCGGGAGGGCGATACGAGCAGTACTTC. Translating it yields CASSTETLAGGRYEQYF. The full variable domain, rest sourced from reference TRBV5-1 and TRBJ2-7, is KAGVTQTPRYLIKTRGQQVTLSCSPISGHRSVSWYQQTPGQGLQFLFEYFSETQRNKGNFPGRFSGRQFSNSRSEMNVSTLELGDSALYLCASSTETLAGGRYEQYFGPGTRLTVT.

This clonotype was seen many times. The chain couples TRBV5-6 to TRBJ2-1; 8 bases map to TRBD2. This CDR3 spans 14 amino acids. The germline gives CDR1 SGHDT, CDR2 YYEEEE. V lost 4 bases, J lost 8 bases, and 8 bases stayed unmatched. The CDR3 loop is CASSPYSGGYEQFF. As DNA, the CDR3 is TGTGCCAGCAGCCCGTATTCGGGAGGGTATGAGCAGTTCTTC.

This clonotype was seen ten or more times. The chain couples TRBV30 to TRBJ2-1; weak D call: TRBD1 (6 bases). Between the trimmed V and J ends, which lost 0 bases and 5 bases, there was a span of 8 bases. This CDR3 is built from 13 residues. From germline, CDR1 is GTSNPN and CDR2 SVGIG (reference sequence). The CDR3 region is CAWSVSGDNEQFF. As DNA, the CDR3 is TGTGCCTGGAGTGTATCAGGGGACAATGAGCAGTTCTTC.

This clonotype showed up many times. The chain links TRBV3-1 to TRBJ2-1; 13 bases agree with TRBD2. Germline V lookup: CDR1 LGHDT, CDR2 YNNKEL (reference sequence). CDR3 size: 18 residues. Germline trimming cut 0 bases from V and 8 bases from J; bases unmatched to any gene: 10. This CDR3 is CASSQDGSGLAGWDEQFF. The CDR3, as DNA: TGTGCCAGCAGCCAAGACGGTTCGGGACTAGCGGGATGGGATGAGCAGTTCTTC.

The chain recombines TRBV11-2 with TRBJ2-2; D gene ambiguous. Trimming removed 2 bases from V and 6 bases from J, with 16 bases in between. CDR3 length: 16 residues. From germline, CDR1 is SGHAT and CDR2 FQNNGV. The CDR3, as DNA: TGTGCCAGCAGCTTACTCACCGGGCTGACGGCCGGGGAGCTGTTTTTT. It translates to CASSLLTGLTAGELFF.

This clonotype has a count of ten or more. The rearrangement joins TRBV2 to TRBJ2-5; 7 bases are a match to TRBD2. V was clipped by 6 bases and J by 0 bases; unmatched bases: 1. Germline CDR1 and CDR2: SNHLY and FYNNEI. This CDR3 spans 13 amino acids. CDR3 DNA: TGTGCCAGCAGAGCGGGACACCAAGAGACCCAGTACTTC. It translates to CASRAGHQETQYF.

This chain links TRBV10-3 with TRBJ2-2, with 9 bases that match TRBD2. Trimming cost V 7 bases and J 5 bases; bases outside gene matches: 11. The CDR3 length is 16 residues. Germline CDR1 and CDR2: ENHRY and SYGVKD. The CDR3 DNA sequence: TGTGCCATCAAGCGTGGGCGGGAGGGCCAAACCGGGGAGCTGTTTTTT. This sequence encodes CAIKRGREGQTGELFF.

A note on this clonotype: At one of its ends the junction is not consistent with the germline gene, which may arise from a read error. The chain combines TRBV11-2 with TRBJ2-5; D may be TRBD2 (5 bases). The CDR3 covers 13 residues. The germline V gene has CDR1 SGHAT and CDR2 FQNNGV. CDR3 sequence (DNA): TGCGCCAGCGGCCTTGCTTTCCAAGAGACCCAGTACTTC. Its protein is CASGLAFQETQYF. Together with reference TRBV11-2 and TRBJ2-5, the CDR3 gives the full variable domain: EAGVAQSPRYKIIEKRQSVAFWCNPISGHATLYWYQQILGQGPKLLIQFQNNGVVDDSQLPKDRFSAERLKGVDSTLKIQPAKLEDSAVYLCASGLAFQETQYFGPGTRLLVL.

The chain combines TRBV29-1 with TRBJ2-5, with 8 bases aligning to TRBD2. The V and J ends lost 8 bases and 5 bases, in that order; junction bases with no gene match: 10. This CDR3 region has 13 residues. The germline gives CDR1 SQVTM, CDR2 ANQGSEA. The CDR3 coding sequence is TGCAGCCCCCGGGGGGGAGGGAGGGAGACCCAGTACTTC. Translated: CSPRGGGRETQYF.

The rearrangement uses TRBV5-4 and TRBJ1-3; no clear D. From germline, CDR1 is SGHNT and CDR2 YYREEE (reference sequence). CDR3 length: 14 amino acids. The germline V and J ends were trimmed by 4 bases and 1 base, with 9 bases remaining between them. The CDR3 bases are TGTGCCAGCAGCGCGGACCCGTCTGGAAACACCATATATTTT. Protein product: CASSADPSGNTIYF.

This CDR3 reads CASSQGRAKGEQYF. As DNA, the CDR3 is TGCGCCAGCAGCCAAGGTAGGGCAAAAGGCGAGCAGTACTTC. The J gene is TRBJ2-7, the V gene TRBV4-1; D is uncertain. CDR1 is MGHRA and CDR2 is YSYEKL in the germline V gene. The CDR3 sequence is 14 residues long. V lost 1 base and J 6 bases, leaving 13 bases between the germline ends.

The table lists this clonotype with many counts. Its ends do not fully match the called genes, so a read error is possible. The chain recombines TRBV4-1 with TRBJ1-5; D is ambiguous. The germline CDR1 and CDR2 sequences are MGHRA and YSYEKL. The CDR3 sequence is 13 residues long. The CDR3 region has the DNA TGTGCCAGCAGCCAAGGAGGGAATCAGCCCCAGCATTTT. Its protein is CASSQGGNQPQHF.

This clonotype was seen only a few times. The chain combines TRBV7-9 with TRBJ1-5, with D possibly TRBD1 on 6 matching bases. The CDR3 loop spans 15 amino acids. Between the trimmed V and J ends, which lost 5 bases and 1 base, there was a span of 12 bases. Germline V CDR1 and CDR2: SEHNR, FQNEAQ (reference sequence). Written as DNA, the CDR3 is TGTGCCAGCAGCGCATCCGGGACAAGCAATCAGCCCCAGCATTTT. Translation gives CASSASGTSNQPQHF.

The chain employs TRBV6-5 and TRBJ2-7, with D possibly matching TRBD2 (5 bases). Germline CDR1 MNHEY, CDR2 SVGAGI. CDR3 length: 15 residues. Trimming stripped 0 bases from V and 4 bases from J, with 13 bases between. DNA for the CDR3: TGTGCCAGCAGTTACTCGGGTAGCGAGCCATACGAGCAGTACTTC. This sequence encodes CASSYSGSEPYEQYF.

This clonotype was counted at least ten times. The V gene is TRBV6-1, the J gene TRBJ2-2; no clear D gene. CDR3 length: 11 residues. Trimming took off 5 bases at V and 7 bases at J, with 5 bases between the two ends. Germline V gene lookup returns CDR1 MNHNS and CDR2 SASEGT. CDR3: CASSSLGELFF. In nucleotides, the CDR3 is TGTGCCAGCAGTTCCCTCGGGGAGCTGTTTTTT.